Sequencing of this TCR beta chain was carried out in a study of CD8+CD57+ T cells in acquired aplastic anemia (dated by TCRdb to 2016 to 2019). Context from the whole study: On average, sorted CD4+ and CD8+ cells yielded about 3 ug of extracted DNA, with a range of roughly 0.18 to 30 ug. A CD8+CD57+ expansion meant a frequency higher than the mean frequency seen in healthy subjects.

Profiling of TCR beta VDJ combinations and CDR3 sequences used genomic DNA as the template. TCR repertoire sequencing was run on an Illumina HiSeq 2000. As for the authors' bioinformatics: Repertoires were assessed using TRBV/TRBJ rearrangement plots, CDR3 size and DJ length profiles, and Simpson's diversity index. Whichever DNA sequence was most abundant in the deep sequencing data was defined as the immunodominant clone. CDR3 amino acid sequences were screened for sharing across subjects and compared with published repertoires and the VDJdb database. TCRdb cleaned the public reads at Q25 with fastp, built clones with MiXCR and kept in-frame beta chains. Entries that share a CDR3 protein sequence are merged under the most common genes and DNA. TCRdb, not the original authors, processed these V and J calls. The sample table shows about half a million distinct CDR3 sequences, and around 33% are seen once. 0.7% to 1% of the sample goes to the ten largest clones.

This clonotype was picked up a small number of times. What this receptor recognizes is not known. A much larger clone lies one base from this, so it may be a read error. The CDR3 runs 13 residues from the cysteine to the phenylalanine. The kept DNA is CDR3 alone, 39 bases in frame from the first base. As encoded in the germline V gene, CDR1 is SGHTA while CDR2 is FQGNSA. Summary of the overall study and its limitations: Roughly 30 CD8+ CDR3 sequences were found to be shared between patients and controls, but these sequences appeared to be highly expressed in patients and within the immunodominant clones of the patients. CD8+ Simpson's diversity did not differ significantly between patients and healthy controls (P=0.060).

The patients picked for sequencing were ones in whom flow cytometry had shown an expansion of CD8+CD57+ cells. Severe acquired aplastic anemia was diagnosed in all patients according to International Study of Aplastic Anemia and Agranulocytosis and Camitta criteria. No patient had received any therapy when blood was sampled. In the study, sorted CD4+ and CD8+ blood T cells from patients with severe aplastic anemia and from healthy subjects underwent deep sequencing of TCR repertoires. In the USA, patient enrollment took place under clinicaltrials.gov protocols 00001620, 01623167, 00001397, 00071045, 00081523 and 00961064. Ficoll-Paque density gradient centrifugation was used to isolate peripheral blood mononuclear cells. Before DNA was extracted, CD4+ and CD8+ T cells were sorted using either FACS or magnetic beads.

The receptor chain draws on TRBV7-2 and TRBJ1-2; there is no confident call for the D gene. The sample was sorted CD4+, CD8+, or CD8+CD57+ T cells (not recorded which) from PBMCs. This receptor was taken from a human donor with aplastic anemia. The nucleotides are TGTGCCAACAGCTTATTGGGTTCCTATGGCTACACCTTC. Translated, it gives CANSLLGSYGYTF. The CDR3 plus the reference TRBV7-2 and TRBJ1-2 genes for the other parts give the full variable domain: GAGVSQSPSNKVTEKGKDVELRCDPISGHTALYWYRQSLGQGLEFLIYFQGNSAPDKSGLPSDRFSAERTGGSVSTLTIQRTQQEDSAVYLCANSLLGSYGYTFGSGTRLTVV.